These 32 T cell receptor beta chains originate from one sample sequenced in a study of CD8 T cells in Susac syndrome. Reverse transcription of roughly 0.5 to 1 ug RNA used random hexamers. One entry per CDR3 protein results from TCRdb running MiXCR on the immunoSEQ multiplex PCR reads. The sample carries roughly 330,000 distinct CDR3 sequences, about 91% recorded once. Sequenced input: CD4+ T cells from PBMCs. These receptors all come from a human donor with multiple sclerosis.

This rearrangement joins TRBV18 to TRBJ1-3; TRBD1 is a possible D gene (6 bases). CDR1 and CDR2 (germline): KGHSH, LQKENI. The CDR3 runs 16 residues. Trimming removed 3 bases at V and 4 bases at J, with 16 bases between. CDR3: CASSPLRGADGNTIYF. CDR3 sequence (DNA): TGTGCCAGCTCACCCCTCCGGGGGGCAGACGGAAACACCATATATTTT.

This chain links TRBV19 with TRBJ2-5; 7 positions agree with TRBD1. The junction had 11 bases not matched to a gene; V was cut back by 9 bases and J by 4 bases. Per germline, CDR1 LNHDA and CDR2 SQIVND (reference sequence). This CDR3 is 14 amino acids long. For the CDR3, the DNA is TGTGCCAGCGCGGCAGGGGGTTCTGTAGAGACCCAGTACTTC. Residues: CASAAGGSVETQYF. The full variable domain, rest sourced from reference TRBV19 and TRBJ2-5, is DGGITQSPKYLFRKEGQNVTLSCEQNLNHDAMYWYRQDPGQGLRLIYYSQIVNDFQKGDIAEGYSVSREKKESFPLTVTSAQKNPTAFYLCASAAGGSVETQYFGPGTRLLVL.

CDR3 region: CASSPTGSPNEQFF. CDR3 coding DNA: TGTGCCAGCAGCCCCACAGGTAGCCCCAATGAGCAGTTCTTC. V and J are TRBV9 and TRBJ2-1; a weak D match, TRBD1 (5 bases). V was trimmed by 4 bases and J by 6 bases, leaving 14 bases between them. CDR3 size: 14 residues. Germline-derived CDR1 and CDR2 are SGDLS and YYNGEE. Filled out from reference TRBV9 and TRBJ2-1, the complete variable domain reads DSGVTQTPKHLITATGQRVTLRCSPRSGDLSVYWYQQSLDQGLQFLIQYYNGEERAKGNILERFSAQQFPDLHSELNLSSLELGDSALYFCASSPTGSPNEQFFGPGTRLTVL.

The rearrangement uses TRBV20-1 and TRBJ2-7, with 9 bases that match TRBD1. J was trimmed by 1 base and V by 0 bases; bases with no gene match: 10. Germline CDR1 reads DFQATT; CDR2 reads SNEGSKA (reference sequence). This CDR3 region has 17 residues. The CDR3 bases are TGCAGTGCTAGAGATCGTTTTCCGACAGGGGGTTCCTACGAGCAGTACTTC. Protein product: CSARDRFPTGGSYEQYF.

The CDR3 region has the DNA TGTGCCAGCAGCTCCCCGTTACTAACACAAGAGACCCAGTACTTC. Translating gives CASSSPLLTQETQYF. The chain joins TRBV7-2 to TRBJ2-5; D remains ambiguous. CDR3 length: 15 residues. V lost 4 bases to trimming and J lost 2 bases, with 14 bases between them. Germline CDR1 is SGHTA and CDR2 is FQGNSA. The full variable domain, in which reference TRBV7-2 and TRBJ2-5 provide the parts outside the CDR3, is GAGVSQSPSNKVTEKGKDVELRCDPISGHTALYWYRQSLGQGLEFLIYFQGNSAPDKSGLPSDRFSAERTGGSVSTLTIQRTQQEDSAVYLCASSSPLLTQETQYFGPGTRLLVL.

V usage is TRBV24-1 and J usage is TRBJ2-3; 9 bases are shared with TRBD1. J was trimmed by 5 bases and V by 7 bases; bases with no gene match: 3. This CDR3 region has 13 residues. From germline, CDR1 is KGHDR and CDR2 SFDVKD. Here the CDR3 DNA reads TGTGCCACCAGCCGGGACAGGGAAGATACGCAGTATTTT. As protein: CATSRDREDTQYF.

Only one count was recorded for this clonotype. The chain links TRBV20-1 to TRBJ2-3; D gene uncertain. The germline gives CDR1 DFQATT, CDR2 SNEGSKA (reference sequence). The V gene lost 6 bases and the J gene lost 5 bases, with 9 bases spanning the gap. The CDR3 has 11 residues. CDR3 nucleotide sequence: TGCAGTGCCGGCCCTATAGATACGCAGTATTTT. Translating gives CSAGPIDTQYF.

The chain carries TRBV27 and TRBJ1-1, with TRBD1 as a possible D gene (5 bases). V was clipped by 8 bases and J by 0 bases, with 19 bases between them. CDR1 MNHEY and CDR2 SMNVEV come from the germline V gene (reference sequence). The CDR3 is made up of 16 amino acids. The CDR3, as DNA: TGTGCCAGCTGGGGGTATAAACGGGGGGTGAACACTGAAGCTTTCTTT. It specifies CASWGYKRGVNTEAFF.

This chain links TRBV20-1 with TRBJ2-3; D may be TRBD1 (6 bases). CDR1 is DFQATT, CDR2 SNEGSKA, per germline (reference sequence). The CDR3 extends over 13 amino acids. Trimming cost V 5 bases and J 6 bases, with 15 bases left between them. The CDR3 DNA follows: TGCAGTGCTGACTTGCCAGGGGCTGATACGCAGTATTTT. This encodes CSADLPGADTQYF.

This sequence joins TRBV20-1 and TRBJ1-1; D not resolved. Germline V gives CDR1 DFQATT, CDR2 SNEGSKA (reference sequence). Trimming pared 4 bases from V and 0 bases from J, leaving 3 bases between. This CDR3 spans 11 amino acids. DNA of the CDR3: TGCAGTGCTAAGATGAACACTGAAGCTTTCTTT. Its protein is CSAKMNTEAFF.

Written as DNA, the CDR3 is TGCAGCGTTGGGGCAACGGGAAACACCATATATTTT. Translating gives CSVGATGNTIYF. V gene TRBV29-1 combines with J gene TRBJ1-3, with unresolved D. Trimming pared 4 bases from V and 4 bases from J, leaving 8 bases between. Germline assignment: CDR1 SQVTM and CDR2 ANQGSEA. The CDR3 spans 12 residues.

V usage is TRBV14 and J usage is TRBJ2-3; D may be TRBD1 (5 bases). CDR3 size: 15 residues. CDR1 is SGHDN and CDR2 is FVKESK in the germline V gene. The V end was cut by 7 bases, the J end by 4 bases, with 18 bases between. CDR3 DNA: TGTGCCAGCACCGCAGGGCGCAGGTCGGCAGATACGCAGTATTTT. Encoded protein: CASTAGRRSADTQYF.

In its sample, this clonotype was seen once. The V and J genes are TRBV12-3 or TRBV12-4 and TRBJ1-5, with 9 bases that match TRBD1. CDR3 length: 16 amino acids. J was trimmed by 4 bases and V by 1 base; bases with no gene match: 5. The CDR3 DNA reads as TGTGCCAGCAGTTTAGGTGTACAGGGGGCAAATCAGCCCCAGCATTTT. This encodes CASSLGVQGANQPQHF.

The J gene is TRBJ2-3, the V gene TRBV10-1; TRBD1 agrees at 8 bases. The junction had 3 bases not matched to a gene; V was cut back by 4 bases and J by 0 bases. The CDR3 is 15 residues long. From germline, CDR1 is WNHNN and CDR2 SYGVQD (reference sequence). The CDR3: CASSGGTGSTDTQYF. The CDR3, as DNA: TGCGCCAGCAGTGGGGGGACAGGTAGCACAGATACGCAGTATTTT.

V and J are TRBV5-4 and TRBJ2-7; D possibly uses TRBD1 or TRBD2 (5 bases each). Trimming removed 5 bases from V and 5 bases from J, with 17 bases in between. From germline, CDR1 is SGHNT and CDR2 YYREEE (reference sequence). This CDR3 is 14 amino acids long. The CDR3 region is CASSWDATSHEQYF. In nucleotides, the CDR3 is TGTGCCAGCAGTTGGGACGCCACCTCGCACGAGCAGTACTTC. Drawing the rest from reference TRBV5-4 and TRBJ2-7, the complete variable domain is ETGVTQSPTHLIKTRGQQVTLRCSSQSGHNTVSWYQQALGQGPQFIFQYYREEENGRGNFPPRFSGLQFPNYSSELNVNALELDDSALYLCASSWDATSHEQYFGPGTRLTVT.

Only one count was recorded for this clonotype. V gene TRBV3-1 combines with J gene TRBJ1-2; D is unresolved. Germline CDR1 is LGHDT and CDR2 is YNNKEL (reference sequence). The V and J ends lost 4 bases and 3 bases respectively, with 9 bases between them. The CDR3 extends over 13 amino acids. The CDR3 region has the DNA TGTGCCAGCAGCCCGCGCCGAGACTATGGCTACACCTTC. Translation gives CASSPRRDYGYTF.

V usage is TRBV5-6 and J usage is TRBJ1-6, with TRBD1 matching over 9 bases. This CDR3 contains 15 residues. V shed 2 bases and J 7 bases; nucleotides not matched to a gene: 4. Germline V gene lookup returns CDR1 SGHDT and CDR2 YYEEEE. CDR3 sequence reads: CASSLNRGRNSPLHF. CDR3 DNA: TGTGCCAGCAGCTTAAACAGGGGGCGGAATTCACCCCTCCACTTT. Drawing the rest from reference TRBV5-6 and TRBJ1-6, the complete variable domain is DAGVTQSPTHLIKTRGQQVTLRCSPKSGHDTVSWYQQALGQGPQFIFQYYEEEERQRGNFPDRFSGHQFPNYSSELNVNALLLGDSALYLCASSLNRGRNSPLHFGNGTRLTVT.

The J gene is TRBJ2-5, the V gene TRBV23-1, with 16 bases matching TRBD2. TRBV23-1 falls under the ORF class, with uncertain function. This CDR3 spans 21 amino acids. V lost 3 bases and J lost 2; bases outside the gene matches: 15. The CDR3, as DNA: TGCGCCAGCAGTCATTTCCCCGGGACTAGCGGGGGGGCGGGCATACAAGAGACCCAGTACTTC. Its translation: CASSHFPGTSGGAGIQETQYF.

This chain connects TRBV27 to TRBJ2-1; D is uncertain. CDR3 length: 16 residues. Trimming removed 5 bases from V and 6 bases from J, with 20 bases in between. Germline V gives CDR1 MNHEY, CDR2 SMNVEV (reference sequence). The CDR3 protein is CASSPKATPGTNEQFF. For the CDR3, the DNA is TGTGCCAGCAGTCCGAAGGCAACCCCAGGCACCAATGAGCAGTTCTTC.

The chain employs TRBV7-6 and TRBJ1-3, with D uncertain. The V and J ends lost 4 bases and 1 base respectively, with 8 bases between them. CDR1 is SGHVS and CDR2 is FNYEAQ in the germline V gene. This CDR3 comprises 14 residues. CDR3 amino acids: CASSSAGSGNTIYF. CDR3 nucleotides: TGTGCCAGCAGCTCCGCGGGGTCTGGAAACACCATATATTTT.

The V gene is TRBV29-1, the J gene TRBJ1-4; TRBD1 matches at 9 bases. Trimming removed 4 bases from V and 8 bases from J; junction bases left unmatched: 5. CDR1 is SQVTM, CDR2 ANQGSEA, per germline. The CDR3 consists of 13 residues. Here the CDR3 reads CSVGTGASEKLFF. The CDR3, as DNA: TGCAGCGTTGGGACAGGGGCCAGCGAAAAACTGTTTTTT.

This clonotype has a single count. This chain uses TRBV2 with TRBJ1-2; no reliable D call. The V end lost 1 base, the J end lost 4 bases, and 13 bases lay between the germline ends. The CDR3 sequence is 15 residues long. Germline V gene sequence: CDR1 SNHLY, CDR2 FYNNEI. The CDR3 nucleotides read TGTGCCAGCAGTGAAGGGGTGGTCCCGACCTATGGCTACACCTTC. Protein sequence: CASSEGVVPTYGYTF.

This clonotype was found once. This rearrangement joins TRBV3-1 to TRBJ2-1; perhaps D is TRBD1 or TRBD2 (5 bases each). Trimming cost V 1 base and J 0 bases, with 13 bases left between them. There are 17 residues in the CDR3. Germline V lookup: CDR1 LGHDT, CDR2 YNNKEL (reference sequence). The CDR3 here is CASSQGRGPHSYNEQFF. The CDR3 coding sequence is TGTGCCAGCAGCCAAGGAAGGGGACCACACTCCTACAATGAGCAGTTCTTC.

A word on this clonotype: A read error may produce the germline difference seen at one junction end. This rearrangement joins TRBV4-2 to TRBJ1-1; D uncertain. CDR3 size: 14 residues. Germline values: CDR1 LGHNA, CDR2 YNFKEQ. DNA of the CDR3: TGTGCCAGCAGCAAAGATGATAGGTTAGGTGAAGCTTTCTTT. Protein product: CASSKDDRLGEAFF.

This clonotype is a singleton in its sample. The chain employs TRBV6-1 and TRBJ2-6, with unresolved D. Germline V gene lookup returns CDR1 MNHNS and CDR2 SASEGT. Trimming removed 3 bases at V and 0 bases at J, with 9 bases between. This CDR3 region has 16 residues. CDR3 residues: CASSDRTRSGANVLTF. In nucleotides, the CDR3 is TGTGCCAGCAGTGATCGGACCCGCTCTGGGGCCAACGTCCTGACTTTC.

V gene TRBV7-2 combines with J gene TRBJ2-3, with 7 bases matching TRBD2. CDR1 SGHTA and CDR2 FQGNSA come from the germline V gene. This CDR3 is 19 amino acids long. J lost 3 bases, V lost 5 bases, and 20 bases had no gene match. The DNA for the CDR3 is TGTGCCAGCAGCCGCCCCAGTTACGTGGCGGGAGCTGTGACAGATACGCAGTATTTT. As protein: CASSRPSYVAGAVTDTQYF.

This clonotype was picked up one time. This rearrangement joins TRBV7-8 to TRBJ2-3, with TRBD2 matching 9 bases. This CDR3 comprises 17 residues. J gave up 5 bases and V 5 bases, and 14 bases lay outside the gene matches. Germline V gives CDR1 SGHVS, CDR2 FQNEAQ. The CDR3 sequence: CASSPPSGRGGKDTQYF. The DNA of the CDR3 is TGTGCCAGCAGCCCCCCCTCGGGGCGGGGGGGGAAAGATACGCAGTATTTT.

The J gene is TRBJ2-1, the V gene TRBV5-1, with D hard to call. The CDR3 totals 15 residues. V shed 0 bases and J shed 2 bases, with 9 bases lying between them. Per germline, CDR1 SGHRS and CDR2 YFSETQ. The CDR3, as DNA: TGCGCCAGCAGCTTGGTGGGGTTCGCCTACAATGAGCAGTTCTTC. Translated, it gives CASSLVGFAYNEQFF. The complete variable domain, with remaining parts taken from reference TRBV5-1 and TRBJ2-1, reads KAGVTQTPRYLIKTRGQQVTLSCSPISGHRSVSWYQQTPGQGLQFLFEYFSETQRNKGNFPGRFSGRQFSNSRSEMNVSTLELGDSALYLCASSLVGFAYNEQFFGPGTRLTVL.

The J gene is TRBJ2-1, the V gene TRBV7-9, with D tentatively TRBD1 (6 bases). Per germline, CDR1 SEHNR and CDR2 FQNEAQ (reference sequence). This CDR3 comprises 13 residues. V was clipped by 6 bases and J by 9 bases, with 15 bases between them. The CDR3 sequence is CASRISGAPEQFF. The CDR3 DNA sequence: TGTGCCAGCAGGATCTCAGGGGCTCCTGAGCAGTTCTTC.

Remarks on this clonotype: The conserved phenylalanine or tryptophan is not found at the CDR3 terminus, so this likely reflects a read error. V is TRBV12-3 or TRBV12-4 and J is TRBJ2-7, with 13 nucleotides matching TRBD2. CDR3 length equals 17 residues. V dropped 3 bases and J dropped 2; count of bases not matched to a gene: 7. The CDR3: CASSFPDGLAGAYEQYS. Here the CDR3 DNA reads TGTGCCAGCAGTTTCCCTGACGGACTAGCGGGAGCCTACGAGCAGTACTCC.

This chain uses TRBV7-9 with TRBJ2-7; 7 positions agree with TRBD1. Germline V lookup: CDR1 SEHNR, CDR2 FQNEAQ (reference sequence). This CDR3 comprises 16 residues. Trimming took 5 bases from V and 0 from J; bases not matched to a gene: 10. The DNA of the CDR3 is TGTGCCAGCAGCGTTCGAGGGGGCTATAGCTCCTACGAGCAGTACTTC. Amino acids: CASSVRGGYSSYEQYF.

The genes are TRBV6-5 and TRBJ2-3; the D gene is possibly TRBD1 (5 bases). The V end was cut by 0 bases, the J end by 5 bases, with 15 bases between. Germline-derived CDR1 and CDR2 are MNHEY and SVGAGI. The CDR3 runs 16 residues. The CDR3 is CASSYSSGTRGDTQYF. The CDR3 DNA sequence: TGTGCCAGCAGTTACTCATCAGGCACAAGGGGAGATACGCAGTATTTT.